This is a list of T cell receptor beta chains from one sample in a study of early T cells in non-severe SARS-CoV-2 infection. One entry per CDR3 protein results from TCRdb running MiXCR on the 5' RACE reads. The profile shows 100,000 to 150,000 distinct CDR3 sequences, around 14% of them singletons. What was sequenced was whole blood. The receptors derive from an adult who was a healthcare worker with PCR-confirmed SARS-CoV-2 infection or an uninfected control (not recorded which). Both conserved end residues are part of each CDR3. Each record gives: V gene, clone size, D gene, J gene, CDR3 protein, CDR3 DNA. The D gene is left open where the match is weak. Expanded clones get a size class; other rows say once, few or many, or leave the size out.

TRBV5-1	.	.	TRBJ1-1	CASSLEPANTEAFF	TGCGCCAGCAGCTTGGAGCCAGCGAACACTGAAGCTTTCTTT
TRBV6-1	.	TRBD1	TRBJ2-2	CASRPGQGNTGELFF	TGTGCCAGCAGACCGGGACAGGGGAACACCGGGGAGCTGTTTTTT
TRBV12-3/TRBV12-4	.	.	TRBJ1-5	CASRFASDNQPQHF	TGTGCGAGCCGCTTCGCCAGTGATAATCAGCCCCAGCATTTT
TRBV20-1	.	TRBD1	TRBJ1-2	CSARWDRAGGYTF	TGCAGTGCTAGATGGGACAGGGCAGGCGGCTACACCTTC
TRBV10-2	.	.	TRBJ1-6	CASAASSYNSPLHF	TGCGCCAGCGCGGCGAGCTCCTATAATTCACCCCTCCACTTT
TRBV7-8	few	TRBD1	TRBJ1-1	CASSHTGATEAFF	TGTGCCAGCAGCCATACAGGGGCCACTGAAGCTTTCTTT
TRBV10-2	.	.	TRBJ2-6	CASSEALGANVLTF	TGCGCCAGCAGTGAAGCTTTGGGGGCCAACGTCCTGACTTTC
TRBV7-2	.	.	TRBJ2-5	CASSLARTRYSGSQKETQYF	TGTGCCAGCAGCTTAGCGCGGACAAGATATTCGGGTTCCCAGAAAGAGACCCAGTACTTC
TRBV9	many	.	TRBJ1-5	CASSVGAQKEAQHF	TGTGCCAGCAGCGTAGGGGCTCAGAAGGAGGCCCAGCATTTT
TRBV20-1	many	TRBD2	TRBJ2-3	CSATFPGSGATDTQYF	TGCAGTGCTACCTTCCCCGGGAGCGGGGCTACAGATACGCAGTATTTT